This T cell receptor (beta chain) came from a study of cytomegalovirus exposure and HLA in healthy donors. The study, taken as a whole, reports: Most sequenced TCRs were rare (though some public TCRs occurred in many donors).

At the time of sampling, donors were nominally healthy, though unrecorded immune exposures were likely. The PCR used 60 Vbeta and 13 Jbeta primers. How the authors handled the data: Some 11 million shared chains were among the 60 million to 80 million unique TCR beta chains that a later analysis counted. Some clones are missing from TCRdb's copy, which holds only in-frame ones; the method was immunoSEQ multiplex PCR. From that table come the V and J calls and clone size; the DNA was used to work out D and trimming. In the table there are about 170,000 clones, over 80% of which are singletons. A word on this clone: What it binds is not known.

The receptor comes from a woman in her fifties or sixties in good health and CMV-seropositive. Sequences were obtained from PBMCs.

This CDR3 is CATYGTSGRDEQFF. CDR3 nucleotides: TGTGCCACCTACGGGACTAGCGGGAGAGATGAGCAGTTCTTC. V gene TRBV28 combines with J gene TRBJ2-1, with TRBD2 matching over 14 bases. This CDR3 is built from 14 residues. The ends lost 10 bases at V and 8 bases at J; junction bases unmatched: 7. Looked up from germline, CDR1 is MDHEN and CDR2 is SYDVKM.